Following are 26 T cell receptor beta chains from one sample sequenced in a study of cytomegalovirus exposure and HLA in healthy donors (TCRdb year 2017). Library construction relied on the immunoSEQ multiplex PCR assay. What TCRdb holds here is the immuneACCESS table cut down to in-frame rearrangements. Part of the clones is not present; checked against another copy, under half of the missing clones reflect an unresolved V gene, and the others are unexplained. This sample has 150,000 to 200,000 clones in its table, and approximately 83% of those were observed once. 2.5% to 3% of the sample is taken by the ten largest. Sequencing used PBMCs. Receptor source: a young woman in good health and CMV-seropositive.

This clone turned up a few times. The V call is TRBV11-2, the J call TRBJ1-5, with TRBD1 as a possible D gene (5 bases). The CDR3 sequence is 13 residues long. Per the germline V gene, CDR1 is SGHAT and CDR2 is FQNNGV. Trimming removed 4 bases at V and 4 bases at J, with 8 bases between. The CDR3 sequence: CASSWGENQPQHF. In DNA, the CDR3 is TGTGCCAGCAGCTGGGGGGAGAATCAGCCCCAGCATTTT.

The chain couples TRBV9 to TRBJ1-1, with D unclear. Germline V gene lookup returns CDR1 SGDLS and CDR2 YYNGEE. V was pared by 0 bases and J by 4 bases, with 10 bases between. The CDR3 consists of 14 residues. The CDR3 DNA follows: TGTGCCAGCAGCGTAGTTCCCGACACCACTGAAGCTTTCTTT. This encodes CASSVVPDTTEAFF.

The rearrangement uses TRBV9 and TRBJ1-4, with D perhaps matching TRBD1 (5 bases). The CDR3 has 14 amino acids. V gave up 6 bases and J gave up 0 bases, with 9 bases separating them. Germline V CDR1 and CDR2: SGDLS, YYNGEE. The CDR3 spells CASTTAATNEKLFF. CDR3 nucleotides: TGTGCCAGCACGACAGCCGCAACTAATGAAAAACTGTTTTTT.

This clone was found once. This sequence joins TRBV4-1 and TRBJ1-1; the D is unclear. This CDR3 is 12 amino acids long. Between the trimmed V and J ends, which lost 11 bases and 6 bases, there was a span of 16 bases. Germline V gives CDR1 MGHRA, CDR2 YSYEKL. DNA of the CDR3: TGCGCCCGCCGCCCGTTGTTCCCTGAAGCTTTCTTT. As protein: CARRPLFPEAFF.

The genes are TRBV5-1 and TRBJ2-1; D unresolved. This CDR3 contains 15 residues. Per the germline V gene, CDR1 is SGHRS and CDR2 is YFSETQ. The V end was cut by 0 bases, the J end by 3 bases, with 10 bases between. Here the CDR3 reads CASSLVGYHYNEQFF. In nucleotides, the CDR3 is TGCGCCAGCAGCTTGGTGGGCTACCACTACAATGAGCAGTTCTTC.

The chain uses TRBV7-3 and TRBJ2-1; possible D gene TRBD2, 6 bases. The V end was cut by 3 bases, the J end by 8 bases, with 14 bases between. The CDR3 is made up of 14 amino acids. Germline V lookup: CDR1 SGHTA, CDR2 FQGTGA. CDR3 bases: TGTGCCAGCAGCTTCCCCGGGACTGATGATGAGCAGTTCTTC. Translating it yields CASSFPGTDDEQFF.

This sequence joins TRBV5-6 and TRBJ2-7; D perhaps matches TRBD1 (6 bases). Germline V gives CDR1 SGHDT, CDR2 YYEEEE. V lost 3 bases, J lost 1 base, and 11 bases lay in between. This CDR3 comprises 14 residues. CDR3 residues: CASSYRDGSYEQYF. CDR3 nucleotide sequence: TGTGCCAGCAGCTACAGGGATGGGTCCTACGAGCAGTACTTC.

V and J are TRBV5-1 and TRBJ2-5; perhaps TRBD2 as D (5 bases). V shed 3 bases and J shed 5 bases, with 11 bases lying between them. Germline V gene sequence: CDR1 SGHRS, CDR2 YFSETQ. The CDR3 has 13 amino acids. The CDR3 nucleotides read TGCGCCAGCAGCTACGACGAGGGTGAGACCCAGTACTTC. Its protein product is CASSYDEGETQYF.

This clone has a handful of counts. V gene TRBV4-1 combines with J gene TRBJ2-7; unclear D gene. The CDR3 consists of 14 residues. Germline assignment: CDR1 MGHRA and CDR2 YSYEKL. Trimming stripped 1 base from V and 4 bases from J, with 11 bases between. The DNA for the CDR3 is TGCGCCAGCAGCCAAGTTTTGTATTCGTACGAGCAGTACTTC. Amino acid sequence: CASSQVLYSYEQYF.

The gene calls are TRBV11-2 and TRBJ1-6; unclear D gene. CDR1 SGHAT and CDR2 FQNNGV come from the germline V gene. Deletions cut 5 bases from V and 5 bases from J, with 4 bases between. CDR3 length equals 12 residues. The CDR3 reads CASSLDNSPLHF. The CDR3 DNA reads as TGTGCCAGCAGCCTTGATAATTCACCCCTCCACTTT.

CDR3 nucleotides: TGTGCCAGCAGTCCTCTAGACCGACGGTCCACTGAAGCTTTCTTT. Translated, it gives CASSPLDRRSTEAFF. V usage is TRBV6-5 and J usage is TRBJ1-1; D remains unclear. The ends were cut back, 5 bases at V and 4 bases at J, with 17 bases in the middle. Per germline, CDR1 MNHEY and CDR2 SVGAGI. The CDR3 runs to 15 residues.

The gene calls are TRBV6-5 and TRBJ2-5; D is undetermined. V lost 5 bases to trimming and J lost 5 bases, with 9 bases between them. The CDR3 totals 12 residues. Germline V gives CDR1 MNHEY, CDR2 SVGAGI. CDR3 nucleotide sequence: TGTGCCAGCAGTACCGTAGAGGAGACCCAGTACTTC. Its translation is CASSTVEETQYF.

V and J are TRBV19 and TRBJ2-1; 7 bases are shared with TRBD1. The CDR3 runs to 16 residues. The trim removed 1 base at V and 2 bases at J, leaving 5 bases unmatched. CDR1 is LNHDA and CDR2 is SQIVND in the germline V gene (reference sequence). The chain's CDR3 is CASSIARDRTYNEQFF. CDR3 nucleotide sequence: TGTGCCAGTAGTATAGCGAGGGACAGAACCTACAATGAGCAGTTCTTC.

This clone has only one observation. V gene TRBV7-6 combines with J gene TRBJ1-4; possible D gene TRBD1, 6 bases. The CDR3 is made up of 14 amino acids. Germline V CDR1 and CDR2: SGHVS, FNYEAQ. V shed 3 bases and J shed 8 bases, with 13 bases lying between them. The CDR3 spells CASSLGQGLEKLFF. CDR3 sequence (DNA): TGTGCCAGCAGCTTGGGTCAGGGGTTGGAAAAACTGTTTTTT. Full variable domain (missing parts from reference TRBV7-6 and TRBJ1-4): GAGVSQSPRYKVTKRGQDVALRCDPISGHVSLYWYRQALGQGPEFLTYFNYEAQQDKSGLPNDRFSAERPEGSISTLTIQRTEQRDSAMYRCASSLGQGLEKLFFGSGTQLSVL.

The chain has TRBV18 and TRBJ1-1; D remains unclear. V was clipped by 6 bases and J by 1 base, with 18 bases between them. CDR3 length equals 16 residues. Germline V gene lookup returns CDR1 KGHSH and CDR2 LQKENI. In nucleotides, the CDR3 is TGTGCCAGCTCTGCGGTAGGCGTCGGTGGGAACACTGAAGCTTTCTTT. This sequence encodes CASSAVGVGGNTEAFF.

J is TRBJ1-1 and V is TRBV5-4, with TRBD1 matching over 7 bases. The trim removed 4 bases at V and 2 bases at J, leaving 11 bases unmatched. Germline CDR1 SGHNT, CDR2 YYREEE (reference sequence). CDR3 length: 16 amino acids. The CDR3 reads CASSRGGPQGNTEAFF. Written as DNA, the CDR3 is TGTGCCAGCAGCCGAGGGGGCCCCCAGGGAAACACTGAAGCTTTCTTT.

V gene TRBV5-3 combines with J gene TRBJ1-5; 9 nucleotides line up with TRBD1. TRBV5-3 has ORF status, its function being uncertain. V was clipped by 2 bases and J by 5 bases; unmatched bases: 5. This CDR3 comprises 15 residues. CDR3 in amino acids: CARSFGDRADQPQHF. CDR3 coding DNA: TGTGCCAGAAGCTTCGGGGACAGGGCGGATCAGCCCCAGCATTTT.

A word on this clone: Other DNA sequences from this sample encode an identical CDR3 as well. CDR3 in amino acids: CANVRQGAHSFYGYTF. CDR3 coding DNA: TGTGCCAACGTAAGACAAGGGGCGCATTCTTTTTATGGCTACACCTTC. This sequence joins TRBV2 and TRBJ1-2; D is perhaps TRBD1 (5 bases). V was trimmed by 10 bases and J by 5 bases, leaving 26 bases between them. In germline, CDR1 is SNHLY, CDR2 FYNNEI. The CDR3 sequence is 16 residues long. The full variable domain, with the rest looked up from reference TRBV2 and TRBJ1-2, is EPEVTQTPSHQVTQMGQEVILRCVPISNHLYFYWYRQILGQKVEFLVSFYNNEISEKSEIFDDQFSVERPDGSNFTLKIRSTKLEDSAMYFCANVRQGAHSFYGYTFGSGTRLTVV.

The chain's CDR3 is CASTPGRNPGSPLHF. CDR3 in DNA: TGTGCCAGTACCCCCGGCAGGAACCCTGGTTCACCCCTCCACTTT. This chain joins TRBV19 and TRBJ1-6; no reliable D call. V gave up 7 bases and J gave up 9 bases, with 19 bases separating them. Germline V gene lookup returns CDR1 LNHDA and CDR2 SQIVND (reference sequence). The CDR3 spans 15 residues.

The CDR3, as DNA: TGTGCCAGCAGCCTATACCGGACAGGGATCACCGGGGAGCTGTTTTTT. It codes for CASSLYRTGITGELFF. The chain is built from TRBV21-1 and TRBJ2-2; the table's D call, TRBD1, was not checked against the DNA. TRBV21-1 is a known pseudogene. The CDR3 has 16 amino acids.

CDR3 residues: CAISEGVAGGYEQFF. The CDR3 nucleotides are TGTGCCATCAGTGAGGGGGTAGCGGGGGGTTATGAGCAGTTCTTC. The J gene is TRBJ2-1, the V gene TRBV10-3; 10 bases agree with TRBD2. Looked up from germline, CDR1 is ENHRY and CDR2 is SYGVKD. The CDR3 runs 15 residues. V lost 2 bases to trimming and J lost 8 bases; unmatched junction nucleotides: 6.

The CDR3 DNA follows: TGTGCCAGCTCACTCGGGACAGGCGAACTACGAGGGCAGTACTTC. It encodes CASSLGTGELRGQYF. The genes are TRBV18 and TRBJ2-7; 8 nucleotides agree with TRBD1. The CDR3 totals 15 residues. With V trimmed by 4 bases and J by 9 bases, 14 bases remained unmatched. From germline, CDR1 is KGHSH and CDR2 LQKENI.

This clone appeared once. The rearrangement links TRBV19 to TRBJ1-3; no definite D call. Germline-derived CDR1 and CDR2 are LNHDA and SQIVND (reference sequence). This CDR3 has 15 amino acids. V lost 10 bases and J 0 bases, leaving 16 bases between the germline ends. DNA for the CDR3: TGTGCCACAAATGGGCTGGCTCACTCTGGAAACACCATATATTTT. It is translated as CATNGLAHSGNTIYF.

As DNA, the CDR3 is TGTGCCACCAGCAGAGACCGGACAGGGGGCATGGCGACCCAGTACTTC. It yields the protein CATSRDRTGGMATQYF. The chain has TRBV15 and TRBJ2-5, with 11 bases fitting TRBD1. The germline V gene has CDR1 LNHNV and CDR2 YYDKDF (reference sequence). The trim removed 0 bases at V and 7 bases at J, leaving 7 bases unmatched. This CDR3 comprises 16 residues.

This chain uses TRBV19 with TRBJ2-7, with D perhaps matching TRBD2 (6 bases). The CDR3 is made up of 15 amino acids. The ends were cut back, 5 bases at V and 3 bases at J, with 17 bases in the middle. Germline V gene lookup returns CDR1 LNHDA and CDR2 SQIVND (reference sequence). The DNA of the CDR3 is TGTGCCAGTAGTTACCGGGACTTCCCCCTCTACGAGCAGTACTTC. It yields the protein CASSYRDFPLYEQYF.

The V gene is TRBV2, the J gene TRBJ2-7; TRBD1 aligns across 7 bases. V gave up 8 bases and J gave up 6 bases; unmatched junction bases: 16. Germline V gene data show CDR1 as SNHLY and CDR2 as FYNNEI. The CDR3 extends over 15 amino acids. The CDR3 loop reads CASRPSTGAQGEQYF. In DNA form, the CDR3 reads TGTGCCAGCCGCCCGTCCACAGGGGCCCAAGGCGAGCAGTACTTC.